The 26 T cell receptor beta chains below all came from one sample that was sequenced in a study of T cell responses to AZD1222 COVID-19 vaccine. Profiling relied on immunoSEQ multiplex PCR, and the TCRdb table lists in-frame clones only, not all of them. The profile shows 95,000 to 100,000 clones, about 92% of them singletons. Here the sequenced sample was peripheral blood, taken on day 0 of AZD1222 vaccination. All receptors come from an adult in good health.

This chain connects TRBV4-1 to TRBJ2-3; 10 nucleotides align to TRBD1. This CDR3 spans 18 amino acids. V lost 0 bases, J lost 3 bases, and 9 bases stayed unmatched. In germline, CDR1 is MGHRA, CDR2 YSYEKL. CDR3 DNA sequence: TGCGCCAGCAGCCAAGATCTCTCCGGGACAGGGGTGACAGATACGCAGTATTTT. Translated, it gives CASSQDLSGTGVTDTQYF.

The chain is built from TRBV7-6 and TRBJ2-5; 10 bases align to TRBD2. Germline trimming cut 4 bases from V and 4 bases from J; bases unmatched to any gene: 9. The CDR3 extends over 16 amino acids. Germline values: CDR1 SGHVS, CDR2 FNYEAQ. This chain's CDR3 is CASSWSSGRGRETQYF. The DNA of the CDR3 is TGTGCCAGCAGCTGGTCTAGCGGGAGAGGCCGAGAGACCCAGTACTTC.

This clone appeared a single time. The CDR3: CASSLVGTRGTEAFF. CDR3 coding DNA: TGTGCCAGCAGTTTAGTCGGTACCCGCGGGACAGAAGCTTTCTTT. The chain is built from TRBV28 and TRBJ1-1; TRBD1 might be the D (6 bases). The CDR3 has 15 amino acids. CDR1 and CDR2 from the germline V gene are MDHEN and SYDVKM. V lost 2 bases to trimming and J lost 8 bases, with 18 bases between them.

V gene TRBV6-1 combines with J gene TRBJ2-2, with 12 bases that match TRBD2. This CDR3 is built from 15 residues. J was trimmed by 6 bases and V by 2 bases; bases with no gene match: 1. CDR1 and CDR2 from the germline V gene are MNHNS and SASEGT. In DNA, the CDR3 is TGTGCCAGCAGTGAACTAGCGGGGGGGCCCGGGGAGCTGTTTTTT. This encodes CASSELAGGPGELFF.

The rearrangement links TRBV18 to TRBJ2-3; 8 positions agree with TRBD2. CDR1 and CDR2 from the germline V gene are KGHSH and LQKENI. With 1 base clipped from V and 6 bases from J, the junction kept 12 bases outside the gene matches. The CDR3 extends over 17 amino acids. As DNA, the CDR3 is TGTGCCAGCTCACCACGGCTAGCGGGTTTCACGACGGATACGCAGTATTTT. Its translation: CASSPRLAGFTTDTQYF.

This chain joins TRBV6-6 and TRBJ1-1; possibly TRBD1 for D (6 bases). The CDR3 spans 14 residues. Trimming shortened V by 1 base and J by 1 base, and 7 bases separated the two germline ends. From germline, CDR1 is MNHNY and CDR2 SVGAGI (reference sequence). The CDR3, as DNA: TGTGCCAGCAGTTACTTGGACAGGAACACTGAAGCTTTCTTT. Protein product: CASSYLDRNTEAFF.

This chain joins TRBV7-9 and TRBJ1-2, with TRBD1 matching 8 bases. CDR3 size: 18 residues. CDR1 is SEHNR, CDR2 FQNEAQ, per germline (reference sequence). V was clipped by 4 bases and J by 6 bases; unmatched bases: 19. This chain's CDR3 is CASSSPGHRGRGRDGYTF. The DNA for the CDR3 is TGTGCCAGCAGCTCCCCAGGGCATAGGGGCAGGGGGCGCGATGGCTACACCTTC. The full variable domain, with the rest looked up from reference TRBV7-9 and TRBJ1-2, is DTGVSQNPRHKITKRGQNVTFRCDPISEHNRLYWYRQTLGQGPEFLTYFQNEAQLEKSRLLSDRFSAERPKGSFSTLEIQRTEQGDSAMYLCASSSPGHRGRGRDGYTFGSGTRLTVV.

The V and J genes are TRBV28 and TRBJ1-2; no reliable D call. CDR1 is MDHEN and CDR2 is SYDVKM in the germline V gene. This CDR3 has 14 residues. Trimming stripped 2 bases from V and 4 bases from J, with 11 bases between. The CDR3 sequence: CASSLQTVFYGYTF. CDR3 DNA: TGTGCCAGCAGTTTACAAACCGTTTTCTATGGCTACACCTTC.

The chain is built from TRBV28 and TRBJ2-2; TRBD1 might be the D (5 bases). The V gene lost 5 bases and the J gene lost 5 bases, with 12 bases spanning the gap. Per germline, CDR1 MDHEN and CDR2 SYDVKM. The CDR3 contains 14 residues. For the CDR3, the DNA is TGTGCCAGCAGTAATCAGGGTTCTACCGGGGAGCTGTTTTTT. This encodes CASSNQGSTGELFF.

This chain uses TRBV25-1 with TRBJ1-5; D might be TRBD1 (6 bases). The CDR3 contains 12 residues. Germline V lookup: CDR1 MGHDK, CDR2 SYGVNS. The germline V and J ends were trimmed by 8 bases and 4 bases, with 9 bases remaining between them. CDR3 protein: CASGTLNQPQHF. For the CDR3, the DNA is TGTGCCAGCGGGACATTGAATCAGCCCCAGCATTTT.

The chain combines TRBV7-2 with TRBJ2-6; unclear D gene. The germline V gene has CDR1 SGHTA and CDR2 FQGNSA. V was cut by 5 bases and J by 0 bases, with 8 bases left in between. The CDR3 contains 15 residues. Here the CDR3 DNA reads TGTGCCAGCAGCGTAGTAAACTCTGGGGCCAACGTCCTGACTTTC. Translating gives CASSVVNSGANVLTF.

The rearrangement links TRBV7-9 to TRBJ1-6, with D perhaps TRBD1 (5 bases). V dropped 3 bases and J dropped 9 bases, with 15 bases sitting between them. From germline, CDR1 is SEHNR and CDR2 FQNEAQ (reference sequence). The length of the CDR3 is 15 residues. The CDR3 loop is CASSFGQKMGSPLHF. The DNA of the CDR3 is TGTGCCAGCAGCTTCGGACAAAAAATGGGTTCACCCCTCCACTTT.

The V and J genes are TRBV5-6 and TRBJ2-3, with D uncertain. This CDR3 contains 12 residues. The V and J ends lost 1 base and 3 bases respectively, with 3 bases between them. The germline CDR1 and CDR2 sequences are SGHDT and YYEEEE. In DNA, the CDR3 is TGTGCCAGCAGCTTGATGACAGATACGCAGTATTTT. Translating gives CASSLMTDTQYF. Together with reference TRBV5-6 and TRBJ2-3, the CDR3 gives the full variable domain: DAGVTQSPTHLIKTRGQQVTLRCSPKSGHDTVSWYQQALGQGPQFIFQYYEEEERQRGNFPDRFSGHQFPNYSSELNVNALLLGDSALYLCASSLMTDTQYFGPGTRLTVL.

The chain recombines TRBV6-5 with TRBJ1-4, with 10 bases that match TRBD1. This CDR3 has 14 residues. V shed 6 bases, J shed 7 bases, and the junction held 5 bases outside the gene matches. Germline lookup yields CDR1 MNHEY and CDR2 SVGAGI. The CDR3 reads CASSSGTGAEKLFF. In nucleotides, the CDR3 is TGTGCCAGCAGCTCCGGGACAGGGGCTGAAAAACTGTTTTTT.

The chain has TRBV2 and TRBJ1-5; 7 bases are shared with TRBD1. The CDR3 is 16 amino acids. V gave up 7 bases and J gave up 0 bases; unmatched junction bases: 9. Germline CDR1 and CDR2: SNHLY and FYNNEI. The CDR3 sequence: CASTERDRRSNQPQHF. The CDR3 nucleotides read TGTGCCAGCACCGAAAGGGACAGACGTAGCAATCAGCCCCAGCATTTT.

This chain joins TRBV20-1 and TRBJ2-1; D remains ambiguous. This CDR3 has 12 amino acids. The V gene lost 3 bases and the J gene lost 4 bases, with 7 bases spanning the gap. Germline values: CDR1 DFQATT, CDR2 SNEGSKA (reference sequence). The CDR3 spells CSASGAYNEQFF. In DNA form, the CDR3 reads TGCAGTGCTAGTGGTGCATACAATGAGCAGTTCTTC.

The chain joins TRBV7-8 to TRBJ2-7; 12 bases line up with TRBD2. J was trimmed by 3 bases and V by 0 bases; bases with no gene match: 6. The CDR3 spans 17 residues. Germline V gene lookup returns CDR1 SGHVS and CDR2 FQNEAQ. The CDR3 is CASSLARLAGEGYEQYF. The CDR3 bases are TGTGCCAGCAGCTTAGCGAGACTAGCGGGAGAAGGCTACGAGCAGTACTTC.

The chain joins TRBV24-1 to TRBJ2-1, with 9 bases identical to TRBD2. V lost 1 base to trimming and J lost 7 bases; unmatched junction nucleotides: 10. The CDR3 totals 17 residues. The germline gives CDR1 KGHDR, CDR2 SFDVKD. The CDR3 DNA reads as TGTGCCACCAGTGATTTAAGTCTGCGGGAGGGCCTTAATGAGCAGTTCTTC. Amino acids: CATSDLSLREGLNEQFF.

This clone was seen a single time. The V gene is TRBV10-1, the J gene TRBJ1-2; 8 bases fit TRBD1. The CDR3 loop spans 13 amino acids. The junction had 3 bases not matched to a gene; V was cut back by 5 bases and J by 4 bases. CDR1 WNHNN and CDR2 SYGVQD come from the germline V gene (reference sequence). The CDR3 is CASSTGQGYGYTF. The CDR3 region has the DNA TGCGCCAGCAGTACCGGACAGGGCTATGGCTACACCTTC.

This rearrangement joins TRBV18 to TRBJ2-1, with D perhaps TRBD2 (5 bases). Trimming removed 8 bases from V and 9 bases from J, with 17 bases in between. CDR3 length equals 13 residues. Germline CDR1 KGHSH, CDR2 LQKENI. The CDR3 bases are TGTGCCAGCGCCGCGGAGGCCCCCAGTGAGCAGTTCTTC. It translates to CASAAEAPSEQFF. Combining the CDR3 with reference TRBV18 and TRBJ2-1 gives the whole variable domain NAGVMQNPRHLVRRRGQEARLRCSPMKGHSHVYWYRQLPEEGLKFMVYLQKENIIDESGMPKERFSAEFPKEGPSILRIQQVVRGDSAAYFCASAAEAPSEQFFGPGTRLTVL.

This chain links TRBV19 with TRBJ1-3; D is possibly TRBD1 (5 bases). Germline V gene sequence: CDR1 LNHDA, CDR2 SQIVND (reference sequence). The CDR3 has 15 residues. Trimming shortened V by 2 bases and J by 0 bases, and 8 bases separated the two germline ends. CDR3 in DNA: TGTGCCAGTAGTATACGACAGAGCTCTGGAAACACCATATATTTT. Amino acids: CASSIRQSSGNTIYF.

This clone was counted once. The chain combines TRBV7-9 with TRBJ2-7, with 8 bases aligning to TRBD1. The CDR3 consists of 17 residues. J was trimmed by 2 bases and V by 5 bases; bases with no gene match: 14. Looked up from germline, CDR1 is SEHNR and CDR2 is FQNEAQ (reference sequence). CDR3 amino acids: CASSTSGVRQGTYEQYF. DNA for the CDR3: TGTGCCAGCAGCACCTCCGGGGTCAGACAGGGGACCTACGAGCAGTACTTC.

The chain employs TRBV30 and TRBJ2-7; D unresolved. V was shortened by 0 bases and J by 0 bases, with 12 bases between the two germline ends. This CDR3 contains 15 residues. Germline V gene sequence: CDR1 GTSNPN, CDR2 SVGIG (reference sequence). CDR3 loop: CAWSVPHKSSYEQYF. The CDR3 DNA reads TGTGCCTGGAGTGTACCGCATAAGAGCTCCTACGAGCAGTACTTC.

The J gene is TRBJ1-2, the V gene TRBV15; D may be TRBD1 (6 bases). This CDR3 spans 15 amino acids. Trimming took 0 bases from V and 7 from J, leaving 15 bases between them. The germline gives CDR1 LNHNV, CDR2 YYDKDF (reference sequence). This chain's CDR3 is CATSREWGPKPGYTF. The DNA of the CDR3 is TGTGCCACCAGCAGAGAGTGGGGGCCGAAGCCTGGCTACACCTTC.

The chain employs TRBV7-2 and TRBJ1-3; tentative D call: TRBD1 (5 bases). The germline CDR1 and CDR2 sequences are SGHTA and FQGNSA. This CDR3 contains 16 residues. Trimming removed 4 bases from V and 4 bases from J, with 17 bases in between. The CDR3 nucleotides read TGTGCCAGCAGCTCCAGGGTGATTGGGCCAGGAAACACCATATATTTT. Its translation is CASSSRVIGPGNTIYF.

The chain uses TRBV19 and TRBJ1-6, with D possibly being TRBD1 (5 bases). The V end was cut by 7 bases, the J end by 7 bases, with 14 bases between. There are 14 residues in the CDR3. Looked up from germline, CDR1 is LNHDA and CDR2 is SQIVND (reference sequence). CDR3 coding DNA: TGTGCCAGTACCGCGGGGGTCGAGAATTCACCCCTCCACTTT. Translation gives CASTAGVENSPLHF.